The sequence of this T cell receptor (beta chain) was determined in a study of blood T cell repertoires in COVID-19 (dated by TCRdb to the early 2020s). Context from the whole study: Collaborator samples came from the United States, Italy and Spain and covered acute and convalescent phases of COVID-19. The material from the prospective study consisted of cDNA or gDNA derived from T cells, B-cell-depleted T cells, or PBMCs. Samples were obtained from the ongoing ImmuneRACE study (first 160 participants) and from approximately 1,200 subjects provided by 6 global collaborators. The sample metadata nearly always contained a de-identified subject ID, COVID-19 status, age in years and sex. The repertoires were released in a freely available public database intended as a resource for research on the immune response to SARS-CoV-2. HLA class I and class II types, where available, came from metadata supplied by the sample provider rather than from assay-based typing. The dataset comprised deeply sampled blood TCRbeta repertoires from subjects exposed to, actively infected with, or recovered from COVID-19.

Broader findings and caveats from the paper: The quantity of clinical and demographic metadata differed by source and by participant and was supplied without curation.

Worth noting for this clone: Its cognate antigen has yet to be identified. No qualities accompany the bases; no much larger clone lies one base away.

The immunoSEQ Assay, a bias-controlled multiplex PCR, was used to amplify TCRbeta CDR3 regions from genomic DNA. Under the source paper's analysis protocol: The number of nucleated cells in each sample was estimated by amplification of reference gene primers within the assay. Sequence reads were collapsed and filtered to measure the absolute abundance of every unique TCRbeta CDR3 rearrangement. For each sample, productive Simpson clonality was calculated as the square root of Simpson's diversity index over productive rearrangements. Drawn from immuneACCESS, this table holds only the in-frame rearrangements with V and J called that TCRdb kept. Clones are partly lost; checked studies trace under half to an unresolved V gene and leave the rest unexplained. The V and J calls and the clone size are those of that table, but D and trimming were determined from the DNA. The sample profile shows about 320,000 clones; around 83% of them were found once. About 1.2% of the sample lies in the top ten.

The CDR3 starts with the cysteine, ends with the phenylalanine, and has 13 residues. Here the CDR3 DNA is all that survives: 39 bases in frame from base 1. Compared with germline, V lacks 3 bases and J lacks 4 bases; bases without a gene match: 4. Sequences SGHDT (CDR1) and YYEEEE (CDR2) are obtained from the germline V gene. Whole blood was collected in K2EDTA tubes by collaborating institutions according to the institutions' own protocols. For TCRbeta analysis, collaborators shipped samples as frozen whole blood, isolated PBMCs, or DNA extracted from either of those sample types. The sample was peripheral blood. The receptor was isolated from a woman in her forties or fifties with acute or convalescent COVID-19. The chain is made from TRBV5-6 and TRBJ2-7; 7 junctional bases match TRBD1. The CDR3 is CASSSLTGYEQYF. The nucleotide sequence reads as follows: TGTGCCAGCAGCTCCCTGACAGGGTACGAGCAGTACTTC.